This entry features one TCR beta chain sequence. This table comes from immunoSEQ multiplex PCR, and its TCRdb copy is limited to in-frame clones, with some not included. The sample records around 70,000 clones, 84% being singletons. CDR1 and CDR2 from the germline V gene are SGHAT and FQDESV (reference sequence). The CDR3 loop spans 14 amino acids. The V segment lost 5 bases and the J segment 8 bases; nucleotides outside the gene matches: 7. The sample belongs to a study of PD-L1 blockade in urothelial cancer. This chain uses TRBV11-1 with TRBJ2-1; TRBD2 agrees at 9 bases. This TCR was sampled from a man between 65 and 80 years old with urothelial cancer. This sample comprised PBMCs, obtained around atezolizumab (anti-PD-L1) treatment. CDR3 DNA: TGTGCCAGCAGCACCCGGGCGGGAGGGTATGAGCAGTTCTTC. Translated, it gives CASSTRAGGYEQFF.